The 20 T cell receptor beta chains presented below share a single source sample, sequenced in a study of blood T cell repertoires in COVID-19. Libraries were prepared by immunoSEQ multiplex PCR; TCRdb keeps only in-frame clonotypes and omits some of them. The sample has around 160,000 clones, roughly 80% seen once; the top ten hold approximately 18%. The sequenced sample consisted of peripheral blood. These receptors all come from a woman over 75 with acute or convalescent COVID-19.

In the case of this clone: Germline is not matched at one junction end, which may reflect a read error. The chain joins TRBV7-9 to TRBJ2-4; 8 bases are shared with TRBD2. CDR3 length: 12 residues. Germline V gives CDR1 SEHNR, CDR2 FQNEAQ (reference sequence). The CDR3 DNA reads TGTGCCAGCAGCTTACAGGGCGGGAGGACCTCCTTC. Residues: CASSLQGGRTSF.

The gene calls are TRBV24-1 and TRBJ2-6; 8 bases are a match to TRBD1. V lost 3 bases, J lost 4 bases, and 13 bases stayed unmatched. CDR1 is KGHDR, CDR2 SFDVKD, per germline. The CDR3 has 19 amino acids. The CDR3 DNA reads TGTGCCACCAGTGATCCCCGCAGGACAGGGCCCCACGGGGCCAACGTCCTGACTTTC. Protein sequence: CATSDPRRTGPHGANVLTF.

The J gene is TRBJ1-1, the V gene TRBV14; D might be TRBD1 (5 bases). The CDR3 contains 13 residues. The germline V gene has CDR1 SGHDN and CDR2 FVKESK. V was cut by 2 bases and J by 5 bases, with 9 bases left in between. The CDR3 loop is CASSQLQGTEAFF. The DNA for the CDR3 is TGTGCCAGCAGCCAATTGCAGGGTACTGAAGCTTTCTTT.

This chain joins TRBV7-2 and TRBJ1-5; D remains unclear. The CDR3 extends over 13 amino acids. Germline V gene data show CDR1 as SGHTA and CDR2 as FQGNSA. The V end lost 1 base, the J end lost 5 bases, and 6 bases lay between the germline ends. The CDR3, as DNA: TGTGCCAGCAGCTTAGAAATCGATCAGCCCCAGCATTTT. Translation gives CASSLEIDQPQHF.

This chain joins TRBV6-2 or TRBV6-3 and TRBJ2-5; 14 bases are shared with TRBD2. The germline V gene encodes CDR1 MNHEY and CDR2 SVGEGT. With 4 bases clipped from V and 0 bases from J, the junction kept 13 bases outside the gene matches. The CDR3 is 20 amino acids. The CDR3 loop reads CASSFFRPGLAGEYQETQYF. The DNA for the CDR3 is TGTGCCAGCAGTTTCTTTCGTCCGGGACTAGCGGGGGAGTACCAAGAGACCCAGTACTTC.

The V gene is TRBV6-6, the J gene TRBJ1-6, with 7 nucleotides matching TRBD1. With 5 bases clipped from V and 14 bases from J, the junction kept 3 bases outside the gene matches. The length of the CDR3 is 11 residues. The V gene's germline CDR1 is MNHNY and CDR2 SVGAGI (reference sequence). The CDR3 DNA is TGTGCCAGCAGTCGGGACAGATCCCTCCACTTT. This codes for CASSRDRSLHF.

V usage is TRBV18 and J usage is TRBJ1-1, with 9 bases lining up with TRBD1. Germline V gene lookup returns CDR1 KGHSH and CDR2 LQKENI. V trimming: 1 base; J trimming: 1 base; junction bases outside the gene matches: 13. The CDR3 is 19 residues long. Here the CDR3 reads CASSPRPTGGLPRNTEAFF. The CDR3 region has the DNA TGTGCCAGCTCACCACGACCGACAGGGGGTCTACCGAGGAACACTGAAGCTTTCTTT.

The chain employs TRBV5-4 and TRBJ1-2, with 9 bases identical to TRBD1. The CDR3 runs to 13 residues. The trim removed 3 bases at V and 3 bases at J, leaving 0 bases unmatched. Germline CDR1 is SGHNT and CDR2 is YYREEE (reference sequence). The CDR3 coding sequence is TGTGCCAGCAGCTGGACAGGGGACTATGGCTACACCTTC. Translating gives CASSWTGDYGYTF.

This clone has more than one count but fewer than ten. The chain couples TRBV7-6 to TRBJ2-7, with 7 bases matching TRBD1. There are 14 residues in the CDR3. Germline CDR1 reads SGHVS; CDR2 reads FNYEAQ. V was pared by 3 bases and J by 5 bases, with 7 bases of the junction left unmatched. The DNA of the CDR3 is TGTGCCAGCAGCTTGACCCTCGACAGGGACGAGCAGTACTTC. It is translated as CASSLTLDRDEQYF.

This chain connects TRBV20-1 to TRBJ1-6; 7 bases fit TRBD1. This CDR3 is built from 14 residues. V was clipped by 3 bases and J by 5 bases; unmatched bases: 4. Germline V CDR1 and CDR2: DFQATT, SNEGSKA (reference sequence). The CDR3 is CSASSQGHNSPLHF. The CDR3 nucleotides read TGCAGTGCTAGTTCACAGGGGCATAATTCACCCCTCCACTTT.

The chain uses TRBV3-1 (or the pseudogene TRBV3-2) and TRBJ2-1; D possibly corresponds to TRBD2 (5 bases). The ends were cut back, 0 bases at V and 1 base at J, with 10 bases in the middle. The length of the CDR3 is 16 residues. Germline V gene sequence: CDR1 LGHDT, CDR2 YNNKEL (reference sequence). The CDR3 protein is CASSQDGVRSYNEQFF. CDR3 sequence (DNA): TGTGCCAGCAGCCAAGACGGGGTACGATCCTACAATGAGCAGTTCTTC.

V and J are TRBV4-3 and TRBJ2-2, with D maybe TRBD1 (7 bases). This CDR3 has 16 amino acids. In germline, CDR1 is LGHNA, CDR2 YSLEER. Trimming pared 3 bases from V and 3 bases from J, leaving 14 bases between. This CDR3 is CASSQQGGRDTGELFF. The CDR3 DNA is TGCGCCAGCAGCCAGCAGGGGGGACGGGACACCGGGGAGCTGTTTTTT.

This clone was observed once. This chain uses TRBV7-6 with TRBJ2-3; 8 nucleotides agree with TRBD2. The CDR3 consists of 16 residues. Unmatched junction bases numbered 14, after V lost 7 bases and J lost 5 bases. Germline V gene lookup returns CDR1 SGHVS and CDR2 FNYEAQ. The CDR3 protein is CASTEGYGGAIDTQYF. Here the CDR3 DNA reads TGTGCCAGCACCGAGGGGTACGGGGGGGCTATAGATACGCAGTATTTT.

The chain has TRBV19 and TRBJ2-7; 11 positions agree with TRBD2. The CDR3 sequence is 17 residues long. V lost 4 bases and J lost 2; bases outside the gene matches: 10. The germline V gene has CDR1 LNHDA and CDR2 SQIVND (reference sequence). In nucleotides, the CDR3 is TGTGCCAGTAGTAGTCGGGGGACTAGCGGCCCCACCTACGAGCAGTACTTC. Its protein is CASSSRGTSGPTYEQYF. Full variable domain (rest looked up from reference TRBV19 and TRBJ2-7): DGGITQSPKYLFRKEGQNVTLSCEQNLNHDAMYWYRQDPGQGLRLIYYSQIVNDFQKGDIAEGYSVSREKKESFPLTVTSAQKNPTAFYLCASSSRGTSGPTYEQYFGPGTRLTVT.

This rearrangement joins TRBV2 to TRBJ1-5; 8 nucleotides match TRBD1. Germline V gives CDR1 SNHLY, CDR2 FYNNEI. The CDR3 consists of 15 residues. Losses at the gene ends were 6 bases for V and 6 bases for J; bases not matched to a gene: 10. CDR3 protein: CASRDRTGRIQPQHF. In DNA, the CDR3 is TGTGCCAGCAGAGACCGGACAGGGAGGATTCAGCCCCAGCATTTT. The full variable domain, with the rest looked up from reference TRBV2 and TRBJ1-5, is EPEVTQTPSHQVTQMGQEVILRCVPISNHLYFYWYRQILGQKVEFLVSFYNNEISEKSEIFDDQFSVERPDGSNFTLKIRSTKLEDSAMYFCASRDRTGRIQPQHFGDGTRLSIL.

V usage is TRBV4-1 and J usage is TRBJ2-3; TRBD1 agrees at 9 bases. The length of the CDR3 is 15 residues. Trimming removed 3 bases from V and 2 bases from J; junction bases left unmatched: 3. The germline CDR1 and CDR2 sequences are MGHRA and YSYEKL. In DNA form, the CDR3 reads TGCGCCAGCAGCCAGGACAGGGGTACCACAGATACGCAGTATTTT. Amino acid sequence: CASSQDRGTTDTQYF.

To note about this clone: An end of the junction differs from the germline gene, which may be a read error. The J gene is TRBJ2-2, the V gene TRBV11-3; tentatively, D is TRBD1 (6 bases). From germline, CDR1 is SGHNT and CDR2 YENEEA. The CDR3 is made up of 17 amino acids. DNA of the CDR3: TGTGCCAGCAGCTTAGATCCCTACAGGGCGAACGCCGGGGAGCTGTTTTTT. This encodes CASSLDPYRANAGELFF. Based on the CDR3 plus reference TRBV11-3 and TRBJ2-2, the full variable domain is EAGVVQSPRYKIIEKKQPVAFWCNPISGHNTLYWYLQNLGQGPELLIRYENEEAVDDSQLPKDRFSAERLKGVDSTLKIQPAELGDSAVYLCASSLDPYRANAGELFFGEGSRLTVL.

This clone was seen a handful of times. J is TRBJ1-5 and V is TRBV7-2; 7 bases match TRBD1. Germline V gene data show CDR1 as SGHTA and CDR2 as FQGNSA. The CDR3 is 16 residues long. V lost 5 bases and J lost 6; bases outside the gene matches: 13. CDR3 nucleotides: TGTGCCAGCAGCACCAATAGACAGGGTAGGGCTCAGCCCCAGCATTTT. Translated: CASSTNRQGRAQPQHF.

V is TRBV12-2 and J is TRBJ2-7; the table's D call of TRBD2 was not tested on the DNA. TRBV12-2 is reported as a pseudogene. The CDR3 has 14 amino acids. CDR3 amino acids: CASRIPGDFGEQYF. The CDR3 nucleotides read TGTGCAAGTCGCATCCCGGGGGACTTCGGCGAGCAGTACTTC.

V gene TRBV28 combines with J gene TRBJ2-5; weak D call: TRBD1 (6 bases). Between the trimmed V and J ends, which lost 2 bases and 5 bases, there was a span of 12 bases. There are 14 residues in the CDR3. Germline V lookup: CDR1 MDHEN, CDR2 SYDVKM. The CDR3 DNA reads TGTGCCAGCAGTTTAGGGGGCCAGCGGGAGACCCAGTACTTC. Residues: CASSLGGQRETQYF. The full variable domain, completed using reference TRBV28 and TRBJ2-5, is DVKVTQSSRYLVKRTGEKVFLECVQDMDHENMFWYRQDPGLGLRLIYFSYDVKMKEKGDIPEGYSVSREKKERFSLILESASTNQTSMYLCASSLGGQRETQYFGPGTRLLVL.